The entry below describes one TCR beta chain. Profiling relied on immunoSEQ multiplex PCR, and the TCRdb table lists in-frame clones only, not all of them. The sample carries 540,000 or so clones, approximately 80% recorded once. This specimen comes from a study of shared T cell receptors in the human thymus. This CDR3 has 20 amino acids. CDR1 and CDR2 from the germline V gene are MNHEY and SMNVEV (reference sequence). Trimming took 6 bases from V and 3 from J; bases not matched to a gene: 14. The same data also contributed to another study, on human thymus T cells. From that report: Donors were healthy Finnish infants having corrective surgery for congenital heart defects. Obtained as resections during corrective heart surgery, the thymus tissue was then studied. Usage of V and J genes appeared biased in thymic and blood repertoires. Related research found strongly overlapping thymic repertoires in unrelated individuals.

This chain joins TRBV27 and TRBJ2-2, with TRBD2 identical over 15 bases. The sequenced material came from thymocytes. This TCR was sampled from a boy younger than two with a congenital heart defect. The chain's CDR3 is CASSRLSGTSGRTYTGELFF. The CDR3 DNA reads as TGTGCCAGCAGCCGCCTTTCCGGGACTAGCGGGAGGACCTACACCGGGGAGCTGTTTTTT.